This T cell receptor (beta chain) was sequenced for a study of type 1 regulatory T cells. For the study at large: T-allo10 is an in vitro-generated, Tr1-enriched CD4 T cell product specific for alloantigen.

TCRdb called the reads again in MiXCR, with one record for every CDR3 protein. Here the sample spans around 69,000 distinct CDR3 sequences, about 60% being singletons. This clonotype was observed a few times. Its antigen is currently unknown. This CDR3 comprises 13 residues. Trimming took 4 bases from V and 5 from J, leaving 9 bases between them. This receptor was identified in a human donor in good health. Source material: cultured T cells, either the whole culture or a sorted T cell fraction (not recorded which). This sample's subset: Tr1-enriched cell product generated in vitro against host alloantigens. The gene calls are TRBV12-3 or TRBV12-4 and TRBJ2-1; D is possibly TRBD2 (5 bases). CDR3 bases: TGTGCCAGCAGTTCGACGGGGAACAATGAGCAGTTCTTC. Translating it yields CASSSTGNNEQFF.